This paragraph reports one TCR beta chain. Its specificity is not known. Some clones are missing from TCRdb's copy, which holds only in-frame ones; the method was immunoSEQ multiplex PCR. The table shows tens of thousands of clones, with about two thirds occurring only once. The CDR3 covers 14 residues. Germline CDR1 reads SQVTM; CDR2 reads ANQGSEA. V dropped 3 bases and J dropped 7; count of bases not matched to a gene: 9. This record belongs to a study of cytotoxic CD8 clonotypes in ibrutinib-treated CLL. Study observations and caveats: In sustained-remission versus progressing patients, sampling times differed.

The V call is TRBV29-1, the J call TRBJ2-1, with 7 bases matching TRBD2. This receptor was obtained from a human donor with chronic lymphocytic leukemia. This specimen consisted of PBMCs, obtained at disease progression, from a patient treated with ibrutinib. CDR3: CSVDPSGPSNEQFF. CDR3 nucleotides: TGCAGCGTTGATCCTAGCGGTCCCTCGAATGAGCAGTTCTTC.